This T cell receptor beta chain was retrieved from a study of T cell responses to AZD1222 COVID-19 vaccine. Measured with immunoSEQ multiplex PCR; TCRdb has only the in-frame clones, and not every one. The sample lists roughly 100,000 clones; about 90% were seen once. About this clone itself: Antigen: not known.

The study, taken as a whole, reports: Researchers took repertoire samples only after the peak T cell response had come. Spike-specific TCR repertoires showed rising breadth and depth after two AZD1222 doses.

The sample in question was peripheral blood, obtained on day 0 of AZD1222 vaccination. The sequence was collected from an adult in good health.

The CDR3 loop reads CATQGAAGTDTQYF. For the CDR3, the DNA is TGTGCCACACAGGGGGCGGCAGGCACAGATACGCAGTATTTT. The chain carries TRBV10-3 and TRBJ2-3, with TRBD1 identical over 9 bases. Germline CDR1 reads ENHRY; CDR2 reads SYGVKD. J lost 1 base, V lost 10 bases, and 6 bases had no gene match. The CDR3 is 14 amino acids.